The entry below gives a single T cell receptor beta chain sequence along with its context. Its antigen is not identified. PCR amplification relied on 60 Vbeta primers (plus 13 Jbeta primers). Data came from immunoSEQ multiplex PCR; TCRdb stores just in-frame clones and leaves some out. Of more than 95,000 clones detected, nearly 80% appear once; the ten largest clones hold roughly 6.1%. These data belong to a study of cytomegalovirus exposure and HLA in healthy donors. On the study more broadly: Clustering assigned 81% of the roughly 400 genotyped donors to the Caucasian-associated ancestry cluster. Study-wide results and limits: Later on, a genetic analysis was performed. It linked a missense variant in DCLRE1C with V- and J-gene trimming of TCR beta.

V shed 2 bases and J 7 bases; nucleotides not matched to a gene: 4. The CDR3 loop spans 14 amino acids. Looked up from germline, CDR1 is SQVTM and CDR2 is ANQGSEA. The rearrangement joins TRBV29-1 to TRBJ2-1, with TRBD2 matching 11 bases. The sample taken for sequencing was PBMCs. The sequence was obtained from a woman in her 40s in good health and CMV-seronegative. The CDR3 loop reads CSVERLAGSNEQFF. The CDR3 nucleotides read TGCAGCGTTGAACGACTAGCGGGAAGTAATGAGCAGTTCTTC.